This T cell receptor (beta chain) appears in the sequencing data of a study of blood T cell repertoires in COVID-19. Study as a whole: From T cells, B-cell-depleted T cells, or PBMCs came the material, which was cDNA or gDNA.

The CDR3 runs to 15 residues. V shed 1 base, J shed 7 bases, and the junction held 6 bases outside the gene matches. Germline V gives CDR1 SGHTA, CDR2 FQGNSA. In the authors' methods: Researchers report that nucleated cell counts were estimated from reference gene primer amplification. Profiled with immunoSEQ multiplex PCR; TCRdb holds only in-frame clones, not every one. V and J calls and clone size are copied from that table; D and trimming were computed from the DNA. The sample includes a few hundred thousand clones, around 89% of them seen just once. The sequenced sample consisted of peripheral blood. The chain joins TRBV7-2 to TRBJ2-1, with 8 bases that match TRBD2. This receptor was taken from a woman between 40 and 50 years old with acute or convalescent COVID-19. The CDR3 DNA reads TGTGCCAGCAGCTTAGTCGGGGGGGGCGAAAATGAGCAGTTCTTC. Amino acids: CASSLVGGGENEQFF.